These 16 T cell receptor beta chains originate from one sample sequenced in a study of OX40 agonist ivuxolimab in advanced cancers. The library relied on the immunoSEQ multiplex PCR assay. TCRdb limited this immuneACCESS table to in-frame rearrangements with V and J called. A share of clones is missing; checked studies link under half to unresolved V genes, and the rest is unexplained. The sample records about 99,000 clones, about 96% of which are singletons. The top ten clonotypes cover around 2% of the sample. Sequences were derived from CD4+ or CD8+ T cells sorted from blood, sampled in a trial of the OX40 agonist ivuxolimab. The receptors derive from an adult with an advanced solid tumor such as melanoma, head and neck, liver or kidney cancer.

The rearrangement joins TRBV6-5 to TRBJ2-7; D gene uncertain. Germline CDR1 and CDR2: MNHEY and SVGAGI. V was shortened by 6 bases and J by 7 bases, with 10 bases between the two germline ends. The CDR3 sequence is 11 residues long. Here the CDR3 DNA reads TGTGCCAGCAGCCCAGCTCGAGAGCAGTACTTC. Its protein is CASSPAREQYF.

J is TRBJ1-5 and V is TRBV27; 7 positions match TRBD1. With V trimmed by 1 base and J by 6 bases, 6 bases remained unmatched. CDR1 and CDR2 from the germline V gene are MNHEY and SMNVEV (reference sequence). The CDR3 is 15 amino acids. Here the CDR3 reads CASSLLASGGQPQHF. The CDR3 nucleotides are TGTGCCAGCAGTTTATTGGCCTCAGGGGGTCAGCCCCAGCATTTT.

There are a few counts of this clone. The chain carries TRBV7-6 and TRBJ2-2; the D gene is possibly TRBD2 (6 bases). This CDR3 has 15 amino acids. The V gene lost 5 bases and the J gene lost 7 bases, with 17 bases spanning the gap. Per the germline V gene, CDR1 is SGHVS and CDR2 is FNYEAQ. The CDR3 is CASSPHPGGGGELFF. CDR3 coding DNA: TGTGCCAGCAGCCCCCACCCTGGGGGAGGCGGGGAGCTGTTTTTT.

CDR3 bases: TGTGCCAGCAGCGTAGGAGGCCGAGACCTTGAGCAGTTCTTC. It yields the protein CASSVGGRDLEQFF. The chain combines TRBV9 with TRBJ2-1; unclear D gene. This CDR3 is 14 amino acids long. Trimming removed 0 bases at V and 9 bases at J, with 13 bases between. Per germline, CDR1 SGDLS and CDR2 YYNGEE.

The chain has TRBV9 and TRBJ1-1, with a tentative D call TRBD1 (5 bases). Deletions cut 0 bases from V and 5 bases from J, with 14 bases between. The germline V gene has CDR1 SGDLS and CDR2 YYNGEE. The CDR3 contains 15 residues. The CDR3 sequence is CASSVGGDLNTEAFF. The CDR3 DNA reads TGTGCCAGCAGCGTAGGGGGGGACTTAAATACTGAAGCTTTCTTT.

V usage is TRBV28 and J usage is TRBJ2-5; 7 positions agree with TRBD2. Per the germline V gene, CDR1 is MDHEN and CDR2 is SYDVKM. This CDR3 comprises 15 residues. V trimming: 3 bases; J trimming: 7 bases; junction bases outside the gene matches: 11. CDR3 bases: TGTGCCAGCAGTTTTCGCGGGGGAGTCTCTGGGACCCAGTACTTC. This sequence encodes CASSFRGGVSGTQYF.

The genes are TRBV7-9 and TRBJ1-5, with a tentative D call TRBD1 (5 bases). This CDR3 is 15 amino acids long. Trimming shortened V by 1 base and J by 3 bases, and 10 bases separated the two germline ends. CDR1 SEHNR and CDR2 FQNEAQ come from the germline V gene (reference sequence). The CDR3 sequence is CASSLEGLVNQPQHF. The CDR3 region has the DNA TGTGCCAGCAGCTTAGAGGGGTTAGTCAATCAGCCCCAGCATTTT.

V gene TRBV18 combines with J gene TRBJ2-1; D not resolved. From germline, CDR1 is KGHSH and CDR2 LQKENI. The CDR3 sequence is 15 residues long. V was pared by 3 bases and J by 0 bases, with 9 bases between. The CDR3 DNA is TGTGCCAGCTCACCCCTCGCTGGCTCCTACAATGAGCAGTTCTTC. The encoded protein is CASSPLAGSYNEQFF.

This chain joins TRBV2 and TRBJ2-1; D call uncertain. The CDR3 has 15 amino acids. Germline V lookup: CDR1 SNHLY, CDR2 FYNNEI. V lost 1 base to trimming and J lost 0 bases, with 7 bases between them. The CDR3 protein is CASSEGAGSYNEQFF. For the CDR3, the DNA is TGTGCCAGCAGTGAAGGGGCAGGCTCCTACAATGAGCAGTTCTTC.

This clone was counted a single time. The rearrangement links TRBV6-1 to TRBJ1-5; D may be TRBD1 (5 bases). The CDR3 totals 15 residues. Deletions cut 6 bases from V and 0 bases from J, with 12 bases between. The germline V gene encodes CDR1 MNHNS and CDR2 SASEGT. The CDR3 reads CASRMDKFSNQPQHF. The CDR3 DNA sequence: TGTGCCAGCAGAATGGACAAGTTTAGCAATCAGCCCCAGCATTTT.

This clone has just one count. The J gene is TRBJ2-5, the V gene TRBV5-1; D gene uncertain. The germline CDR1 and CDR2 sequences are SGHRS and YFSETQ. V was clipped by 5 bases and J by 1 base, with 15 bases between them. The CDR3 runs to 15 residues. The CDR3 protein is CASSYGPPIQETQYF. In DNA form, the CDR3 reads TGCGCCAGCAGTTATGGACCGCCGATCCAAGAGACCCAGTACTTC.

This chain links TRBV30 with TRBJ1-1; D uncertain. Per the germline V gene, CDR1 is GTSNPN and CDR2 is SVGIG (reference sequence). V lost 2 bases and J lost 1, with 11 bases in between. This CDR3 region has 14 residues. This CDR3 is CAWSPGAGNTEAFF. In DNA form, the CDR3 reads TGTGCCTGGAGTCCAGGAGCCGGGAACACTGAAGCTTTCTTT.

This chain joins TRBV7-2 and TRBJ1-2, with TRBD1 matching 12 bases. This CDR3 contains 18 residues. Germline V gene lookup returns CDR1 SGHTA and CDR2 FQGNSA. The trim removed 5 bases at V and 4 bases at J, leaving 14 bases unmatched. Here the CDR3 reads CASSPSPGTGGGSYGYTF. DNA of the CDR3: TGTGCCAGCAGCCCCAGTCCCGGGACAGGGGGCGGGAGCTATGGCTACACCTTC.

This sequence joins TRBV6-4 and TRBJ2-1; D is possibly TRBD2 (6 bases). The CDR3 contains 13 residues. CDR1 and CDR2 (germline): MRHNA, SNTAGT. V was trimmed by 6 bases and J by 8 bases, leaving 14 bases between them. The DNA for the CDR3 is TGTGCCAGCAGCAGAACAAGGGAGGATGAGCAGTTCTTC. Translated, it gives CASSRTREDEQFF.

J is TRBJ1-2 and V is TRBV7-9, with 7 bases lining up with TRBD1. The CDR3 loop spans 15 amino acids. CDR1 and CDR2 from the germline V gene are SEHNR and FQNEAQ (reference sequence). With V trimmed by 3 bases and J by 6 bases, 10 bases remained unmatched. This chain's CDR3 is CASSFLDRELDGYTF. In DNA form, the CDR3 reads TGTGCCAGCAGCTTCCTTGACAGGGAGCTGGATGGCTACACCTTC.

The V and J genes are TRBV15 and TRBJ2-5, with no clear D. Germline assignment: CDR1 LNHNV and CDR2 YYDKDF (reference sequence). The CDR3 extends over 13 amino acids. V shed 2 bases and J shed 4 bases, with 8 bases lying between them. CDR3 protein: CATSRSTRETQYF. The DNA for the CDR3 is TGTGCCACCAGCAGAAGTACCAGAGAGACCCAGTACTTC.